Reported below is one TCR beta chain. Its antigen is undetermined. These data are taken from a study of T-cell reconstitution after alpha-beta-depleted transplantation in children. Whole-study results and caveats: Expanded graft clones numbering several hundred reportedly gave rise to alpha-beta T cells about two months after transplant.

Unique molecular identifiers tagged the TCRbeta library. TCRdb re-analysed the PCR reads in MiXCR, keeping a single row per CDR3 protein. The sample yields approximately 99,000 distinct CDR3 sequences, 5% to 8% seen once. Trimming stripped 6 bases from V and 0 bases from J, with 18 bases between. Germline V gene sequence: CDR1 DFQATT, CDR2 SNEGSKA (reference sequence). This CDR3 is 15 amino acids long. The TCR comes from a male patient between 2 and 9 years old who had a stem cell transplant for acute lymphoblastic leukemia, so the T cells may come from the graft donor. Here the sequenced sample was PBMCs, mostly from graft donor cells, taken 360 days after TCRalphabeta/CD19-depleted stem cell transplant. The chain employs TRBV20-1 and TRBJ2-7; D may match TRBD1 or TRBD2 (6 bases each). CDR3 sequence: CSAIGGGMTSYEQYF. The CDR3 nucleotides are TGCAGTGCGATCGGGGGCGGGATGACCTCCTACGAGCAGTACTTC.